This T cell receptor (beta chain) was identified during a study of OX40 agonist ivuxolimab in advanced cancers. Trimming pared 2 bases from V and 2 bases from J, leaving 7 bases between. The CDR3 has 15 amino acids. The germline gives CDR1 MNHEY, CDR2 SMNVEV (reference sequence). This clone appeared once. This table comes from immunoSEQ multiplex PCR, and its TCRdb copy is limited to in-frame clones, with some not included. The repertoire holds about 73,000 clones, with approximately 89% as singletons. The input for sequencing was CD4+ or CD8+ T cells sorted from blood, taken in a trial of the OX40 agonist ivuxolimab. V and J are TRBV27 and TRBJ2-6; maybe TRBD1 (6 bases). The clonotype comes from an adult with an advanced solid tumor such as melanoma, head and neck, liver or kidney cancer. CDR3 bases: TGTGCCAGCAGTTTAGAGGGGGCTGGGGCCAACGTCCTGACTTTC. Protein: CASSLEGAGANVLTF.